Reported below is one T cell receptor (beta chain). Its specificity is unknown. The sample is drawn from a study of cytomegalovirus exposure and HLA in healthy donors. Study observations and caveats: In vitro experiments confirmed that three CMV-associated chains were specific for CMV antigens. Reports showed the classifier diagnosing cytomegalovirus status with high specificity and sensitivity.

The PCR was carried out with 60 Vbeta primers and 13 Jbeta primers. The table came from immunoSEQ multiplex PCR; TCRdb's copy has only in-frame clones and leaves some out. The sample carries more than 90,000 clones, roughly 70% recorded once. Trimming shortened V by 7 bases and J by 2 bases, and 17 bases separated the two germline ends. Germline values: CDR1 ENHRY, CDR2 SYGVKD. The CDR3 covers 15 residues. This chain connects TRBV10-3 to TRBJ1-2; no definite D call. The sequenced sample consisted of PBMCs. This clonotype was obtained from a man aged 25-45 years in good health and CMV-seropositive. The CDR3 DNA reads TGTGCCATCACAATTTCCCCGGGAGGGAACTATGGCTACACCTTC. It codes for CAITISPGGNYGYTF.